The sequence of this TCR beta chain was determined in a study of T cells in Graves' hyperthyroidism and ophthalmopathy. Study results and limitations: Also found in blood were most expanded thyroid clonotypes above 0.001.

The diagnostic basis comprised clinical symptoms, serum thyroxine and TRAb, thyroid ultrasound and orbital computed tomography. Trimming removed 4 bases at V and 0 bases at J, with 6 bases between. Germline V lookup: CDR1 DFQATT, CDR2 SNEGSKA (reference sequence). The CDR3 runs to 13 residues. With respect to this clonotype: Its antigen is unidentified. This may arise from a read error, as a much more abundant clone is one base away.

Amplified TCR beta CDR3 regions came from RNA transcripts. HTBI primers drove first-round RT-PCR of the TCR CDR3. TCRdb re-called the multiplex PCR reads through MiXCR, storing one row per CDR3 protein. The sample holds 600,000 to 850,000 distinct CDR3 sequences; around 20% are singletons and the top ten take approximately 15%. This TCR was recovered from a woman in her fifties or sixties with Graves' hyperthyroidism that later progressed to Graves' ophthalmopathy. The specimen sequenced was blood. The rearrangement uses TRBV20-1 and TRBJ1-4; D is unresolved. The CDR3: CSAIRATNEKLFF. As DNA, the CDR3 is TGCAGTGCTATTAGGGCAACTAATGAAAAACTGTTTTTT.